This is a list of T cell receptor beta chains from one sample in a study of blood T cell repertoires in COVID-19. Clones were sequenced by immunoSEQ multiplex PCR, and TCRdb holds only the in-frame ones, with some missing. The sample has approximately 110,000 clones, 75% to 90% seen once; the top ten hold about 13%. The sample was peripheral blood. The receptors shown here come from a human donor in a cohort sampled during active COVID-19. The CDR3 runs from the conserved cysteine through the conserved F or W. The D gene is left open where the match is weak. Expanded clones are given a class, and other clones once, few, many or no size at all.

cdr3_length: 16; clone_size: NA; j_call: TRBJ2-7; v_call: TRBV7-8; d_call: TRBD2; cdr3_nt: TGTGCCAGCAGCTTAGCGGGCCCTGCGGGGGTAGGCGAGCAGTACTTC; cdr3_aa: CASSLAGPAGVGEQYF
cdr3_length: 17; clone_size: NA; j_call: TRBJ2-1; v_call: TRBV4-2; d_call: TRBD2; cdr3_nt: TGTGCCAGCAGCCGCCCCGTCGGGACTAGCGCAAACAATGAGCAGTTCTTC; cdr3_aa: CASSRPVGTSANNEQFF
cdr3_length: 12; clone_size: NA; j_call: TRBJ2-3; v_call: TRBV28; d_call: NA; cdr3_nt: TGTGCCAGCAGCCCTAGCGTGGATACGCAGTATTTT; cdr3_aa: CASSPSVDTQYF
cdr3_length: 14; clone_size: few; j_call: TRBJ2-2; v_call: TRBV19; d_call: NA; cdr3_nt: TGTGCCAGTAATACGCAGGGGATCACCGGGGAGCTGTTTTTT; cdr3_aa: CASNTQGITGELFF
cdr3_length: 17; clone_size: NA; j_call: TRBJ2-3; v_call: TRBV5-1; d_call: TRBD2; cdr3_nt: TGCGCCCGCAGCTCGGCCGGGCGGGGGGGTAGCACAGATACGCAGTATTTT; cdr3_aa: CARSSAGRGGSTDTQYF
cdr3_length: 18; clone_size: NA; j_call: TRBJ2-3; v_call: TRBV7-2; d_call: TRBD2; cdr3_nt: TGTGCCAGCAGCTTAGTCGGGGGAGCGGGGGGGATTTCGAATACGCAGTATTTT; cdr3_aa: CASSLVGGAGGISNTQYF
cdr3_length: 15; clone_size: NA; j_call: TRBJ2-7; v_call: TRBV6-5; d_call: TRBD1; cdr3_nt: TGTGCCAGCAGTTATAAGGGGACAGGGTCGAACGAGCAGTACTTC; cdr3_aa: CASSYKGTGSNEQYF
cdr3_length: 15; clone_size: NA; j_call: TRBJ2-3; v_call: TRBV7-2; d_call: NA; cdr3_nt: TGTGCCAGCAGCTTGGGACTCCTACGGGGAGATACGCAGTATTTT; cdr3_aa: CASSLGLLRGDTQYF
cdr3_length: 18; clone_size: NA; j_call: TRBJ2-1; v_call: TRBV19; d_call: TRBD2; cdr3_nt: TGTGCCAGTAGTAAGACCCCGGGACTAGCGGGGACTTACAATGAGCAGTTCTTC; cdr3_aa: CASSKTPGLAGTYNEQFF
cdr3_length: 15; clone_size: NA; j_call: TRBJ1-5; v_call: TRBV30; d_call: TRBD1; cdr3_nt: TGTGCCTCCTCCCGACAGGGGGGGAGCAATCAGCCCCAGCATTTT; cdr3_aa: CASSRQGGSNQPQHF
cdr3_length: 16; clone_size: NA; j_call: TRBJ2-1; v_call: TRBV4-3; d_call: NA; cdr3_nt: TGCGCCAGCAGCCAAGATCCTAGCCCGAAATACAATGAGCAGTTCTTC; cdr3_aa: CASSQDPSPKYNEQFF
cdr3_length: 12; clone_size: NA; j_call: TRBJ1-1; v_call: TRBV6-2/TRBV6-3; d_call: NA; cdr3_nt: TGTGCCAGCAGTAGGCGGAGCACTGAAGCTTTCTTT; cdr3_aa: CASSRRSTEAFF
cdr3_length: 12; clone_size: NA; j_call: TRBJ1-4; v_call: TRBV7-6; d_call: NA; cdr3_nt: TGTGCCAGCAAGAGGATTAATGAAAAACTGTTTTTT; cdr3_aa: CASKRINEKLFF
cdr3_length: 15; clone_size: NA; j_call: TRBJ1-1; v_call: TRBV5-1; d_call: TRBD1; cdr3_nt: TGCGCCAGCAGCTTAACCGGGACAGGGAACACTGAAGCTTTCTTT; cdr3_aa: CASSLTGTGNTEAFF
cdr3_length: 14; clone_size: NA; j_call: TRBJ2-7; v_call: TRBV27; d_call: TRBD1; cdr3_nt: TGTGCCAGCAATCCACAGGGGGCGGGCTACGAGCAGTACTTC; cdr3_aa: CASNPQGAGYEQYF
cdr3_length: 15; clone_size: NA; j_call: TRBJ2-3; v_call: TRBV6-6; d_call: TRBD2; cdr3_nt: TGTGCCAGCAGCCCTACTAGCGGGGGCCCCGATACGCAGTATTTT; cdr3_aa: CASSPTSGGPDTQYF
cdr3_length: 15; clone_size: NA; j_call: TRBJ1-4; v_call: TRBV15; d_call: TRBD1; cdr3_nt: TGTGCCACCAGCAGAGCGAACCAGGGGGACGAAAAACTGTTTTTT; cdr3_aa: CATSRANQGDEKLFF
cdr3_length: 16; clone_size: NA; j_call: TRBJ2-3; v_call: TRBV5-1; d_call: TRBD2; cdr3_nt: TGCGCCAGCAGCACGGGACTAGCGGGGTACACAGATACGCAGTATTTT; cdr3_aa: CASSTGLAGYTDTQYF
cdr3_length: 14; clone_size: NA; j_call: TRBJ1-4; v_call: TRBV6-5; d_call: NA; cdr3_nt: TGTGCCAGCAGTCCCCGGGGGGCTAATGAAAAACTGTTTTTT; cdr3_aa: CASSPRGANEKLFF
cdr3_length: 15; clone_size: NA; j_call: TRBJ2-3; v_call: TRBV6-2/TRBV6-3; d_call: TRBD2; cdr3_nt: TGTGCCAGCAGCTTACGGGGGGGCAGGGCAGATACGCAGTATTTT; cdr3_aa: CASSLRGGRADTQYF
cdr3_length: 12; clone_size: NA; j_call: TRBJ1-2; v_call: TRBV28; d_call: NA; cdr3_nt: TGTGCCAGCAGTTTGGGGGCCTATGGCTACACCTTC; cdr3_aa: CASSLGAYGYTF
cdr3_length: 14; clone_size: NA; j_call: TRBJ1-3; v_call: TRBV19; d_call: TRBD1; cdr3_nt: TGTGCCAGTAGTTTACAGGGGAATGGAAACACCATATATTTT; cdr3_aa: CASSLQGNGNTIYF
cdr3_length: 15; clone_size: NA; j_call: TRBJ1-1; v_call: TRBV9; d_call: TRBD1; cdr3_nt: TGTGCCAGCAGCGCACGCGGACAGGGAGACACTGAAGCTTTCTTT; cdr3_aa: CASSARGQGDTEAFF
cdr3_length: 13; clone_size: NA; j_call: TRBJ2-7; v_call: TRBV3-1/TRBV3-2; d_call: NA; cdr3_nt: TGTGCCAGCAGCCAACAGGGGGGCTACGAGCAGTACTTC; cdr3_aa: CASSQQGGYEQYF
cdr3_length: 15; clone_size: NA; j_call: TRBJ2-5; v_call: TRBV4-2; d_call: TRBD1; cdr3_nt: TGTGCCAGCAGCCAACGGGGACAGGCACAAGAGACCCAGTACTTC; cdr3_aa: CASSQRGQAQETQYF
cdr3_length: 15; clone_size: NA; j_call: TRBJ2-1; v_call: TRBV6-1; d_call: NA; cdr3_nt: TGTGCCAGCAGTGAAAGGAGCGGAGTCTACAATGAGCAGTTCTTC; cdr3_aa: CASSERSGVYNEQFF
cdr3_length: 12; clone_size: NA; j_call: TRBJ1-1; v_call: TRBV12-3/TRBV12-4; d_call: NA; cdr3_nt: TGTGCCAGCAGTTTAAGCCAGGGAAGGTTGTTCTTT; cdr3_aa: CASSLSQGRLFF
cdr3_length: 14; clone_size: NA; j_call: TRBJ2-7; v_call: TRBV2; d_call: NA; cdr3_nt: TGTGCCAGCAGTGTGCGCAGGGGCCATTTGGAGCAGTACTTC; cdr3_aa: CASSVRRGHLEQYF
cdr3_length: 12; clone_size: NA; j_call: TRBJ2-1; v_call: TRBV19; d_call: NA; cdr3_nt: TGTGCCAGTGTAAACAGCGGCGATGAGCAGTTCTTC; cdr3_aa: CASVNSGDEQFF